The sequence of this T cell receptor beta chain was determined in a study of shared clonotypes between healthy human individuals (dated by TCRdb to the early 2020s). A note on the overall study: Two women and a few men aged 18 to 49 years were included in the cohort. For each donor, CD4 naive and CD4 memory were each run on three plates, CD8 naive on two plates, and CD8 memory on one plate. Blood TCR repertoires of five healthy adults were deeply sequenced to estimate repertoire size and the extent of clonotype sharing between individuals. To increase sequencing depth and limit assay-specific biases, TCR repertoire library preparation and sequencing were carried out by different laboratories using diverse techniques. Per donor, leukapheresis produced somewhere between about 0.9 and 9.5 billion PBMCs.

Using the deep immunoSEQ assay, multiplex PCR amplified TCR CDR3 regions from genomic DNA. For each cell subset, the extracted genomic DNA was distributed evenly across all wells of several immunoSEQ 96-well plates, and each plate served as one replicate. For sorted subsets, approximately 190 ng genomic DNA, equal to 30,000 or so T cell genomes, was loaded into each replicate PCR. Purified libraries were measured with a Qubit 3.0 fluorometer, size-checked on a Bioanalyzer 2100, and measured again with the KAPA Library Quantification kit. Every immunoSEQ 96-well plate was sequenced on a dedicated single-read 150-cycle Illumina NextSeq 550 flow cell. The study's own analysis went as follows. Because only junctional sequences without quality scores were contained in the immunoSEQ output, filtering matching that applied to full-length reads could not be performed. Sequences were annotated with PyIR, a Python wrapper for IgBLAST v1.9, using IMGT germline references to assign V/J genes and CDR3. Reads were removed for weak V/J assignments (E-value above 1e-6), missing CDR3, stop codons, out-of-frame junctions, or ambiguous translated residues. V3J clonotypes were defined by identical inferred V gene, J gene, and CDR3 amino acid sequence. The percentage overlap between two repertoires was calculated by dividing the number of shared unique clonotypes by the size of the smaller repertoire. Repertoire richness was assessed with RTK rarefaction, the Chao1 estimator, and Recon v2.1 estimates of unobserved clonotypes. For all TCRbeta clonotypes obtained by the gDNA method from four donors, generation probabilities were computed with OLGA. Sourced from immuneACCESS, this table was stored by TCRdb with only in-frame sequences that have V and J called. A share of the clones is absent; for the studies checked, an unresolved V gene accounts for under half, and the remainder has no known explanation. That table supplies the V and J calls and clone size; D and trimming were determined from the DNA. In this sample the table shows millions of clones, about 92% of which occur a single time. The ten largest clones capture 1.5% to 2% of the sample.

What the research found in general, with its limitations: Because the study included only a small number of donors, the genetic and exposure-history diversity represented was limited. Sharing across a handful of donors was observed for 5% to 6.5% of naive CD4, over 3% of naive CD8, 2.3% of memory CD4, and about 0.4% of memory CD8 clonotypes. Rarefaction of sorted-subset datasets indicated incomplete sequencing despite the large sequencing depth. Naive subsets generally had larger estimated clonotype richness than memory subsets did. Based on pairwise subsampling, the degree of clonotype sharing among donors was expected to be affected by sequencing depth. Sampling was restricted to blood, and TCR repertoires in tissue are likely to differ from TCR repertoires in blood. Compared with non-shared clonotypes, clonotypes shared by all four sorted-subset donors had higher generation probabilities.

The germline V gene (reference sequence) gives CDR1 as MNHEY and CDR2 as SMNVEV. Germline trimming: 5 bases from V, 0 bases from J; junction bases outside gene matches: 6. The CDR3 goes from the cysteine to the phenylalanine over 16 residues. Just CDR3 DNA is preserved here, 48 bases in frame from base 1. For the CD8 naive samples, CD45RO-negative cells were positively selected for CCR7, yielding a CD45RA+CCR7+ population from which TemRA cells were excluded. The donors were healthy, HIV-negative adults with no recently reported acute infections or vaccinations. Only Caucasian adults living in Nashville, Tennessee, USA were represented among the donors. Blood was obtained by leukapheresis, after which PBMCs were separated by Ficoll-Histopaque density gradient centrifugation and cryopreserved in liquid nitrogen vapor phase. Purity and quantity of every magnetically sorted T cell population were checked by analytical flow cytometry. Each sorted fraction had its genomic DNA isolated and then quantified by UV absorbance on a Nanodrop 2000c.

On this clone: It has no known antigen specificity. Per-base qualities were not stored, and no clone one base away is much larger.

The V and J genes are TRBV27 and TRBJ2-1, with 8 bases in between that match TRBD2. Sequences were obtained from naive CD8+ T cells from PBMCs. What the cell subset or site label conveys for this sample: CD45RA+CCR7+. This receptor was taken from a young man in good health. Some clones in this sample may be carry-over from other donors' samples. CDR3 sequence: CASSAYSGSSYNEQFF. In nucleotide form, the sequence is TGTGCCAGCAGTGCCTACAGCGGGAGCTCCTACAATGAGCAGTTCTTC.